These T cell receptor beta chains were read from a single sample in a study of shared clonotypes between healthy human individuals. The assay was immunoSEQ multiplex PCR, and TCRdb's table has in-frame clones only and misses some. Of about 2.1 million clones listed, 80% to 95% are singletons. Material for sequencing was naive CD8+ T cells from PBMCs. The receptors come from a man between 18 and 35 years old in good health. Some clones in this sample may be carry-over from other donors' samples. Both conserved end residues are part of each CDR3. D genes are given only for firm matches. The size of a clone is reported for some rows only, either as once, few or many, or as a class for expanded clones.

D gene: -; clone size: -; J gene: TRBJ1-3; V gene: TRBV4-3; CDR3 protein: CASSQGFGGNSKPNTF; CDR3 DNA: TGCGCCAGCAGCCAAGGGTTCGGGGGGAACTCAAAACCGAATACCTTT
D gene: -; clone size: -; J gene: TRBJ1-2; V gene: TRBV5-1; CDR3 protein: CASSPPTAGPNYGYTF; CDR3 DNA: TGCGCCAGCAGCCCCCCCACGGCAGGCCCCAACTATGGCTACACCTTC
D gene: TRBD1; clone size: -; J gene: TRBJ2-7; V gene: TRBV27; CDR3 protein: CASSLIMGQGADEQYF; CDR3 DNA: TGTGCCAGCAGTCTTATCATGGGACAGGGGGCTGACGAGCAGTACTTC
D gene: -; clone size: -; J gene: TRBJ2-1; V gene: TRBV28; CDR3 protein: CASSGPLLNEQFF; CDR3 DNA: TGTGCCAGCAGTGGACCCCTATTGAATGAGCAGTTCTTC
D gene: TRBD1; clone size: -; J gene: TRBJ2-3; V gene: TRBV19; CDR3 protein: CASSARTGDQWYF; CDR3 DNA: TGTGCCAGTAGTGCCCGGACAGGGGACCAGTGGTATTTT
D gene: -; clone size: once; J gene: TRBJ2-5; V gene: TRBV7-6; CDR3 protein: CAGERSPRETQYF; CDR3 DNA: TGTGCCGGGGAGCGGAGTCCTCGAGAGACCCAGTACTTC
D gene: -; clone size: once; J gene: TRBJ2-5; V gene: TRBV4-3; CDR3 protein: CASSQDRRQETQYF; CDR3 DNA: TGCGCCAGCAGCCAAGATCGGCGGCAAGAGACCCAGTACTTC
D gene: -; clone size: -; J gene: TRBJ2-7; V gene: TRBV7-6; CDR3 protein: CASSPSRAHEQYF; CDR3 DNA: TGTGCCAGCAGCCCATCTCGGGCCCACGAGCAGTACTTC
D gene: TRBD2; clone size: -; J gene: TRBJ2-7; V gene: TRBV27; CDR3 protein: CASSLSATGGYSYEQYF; CDR3 DNA: TGTGCCAGCAGTTTATCGGCCACGGGGGGTTACTCCTACGAGCAGTACTTC
D gene: -; clone size: -; J gene: TRBJ2-5; V gene: TRBV2; CDR3 protein: CANQLGGRWETQYF; CDR3 DNA: TGTGCCAACCAGCTTGGGGGGCGATGGGAGACCCAGTACTTC
D gene: TRBD1; clone size: -; J gene: TRBJ2-7; V gene: TRBV9; CDR3 protein: CASSVGDSLGEQYF; CDR3 DNA: TGTGCCAGCAGCGTAGGGGACAGCCTAGGCGAGCAGTACTTC
D gene: -; clone size: -; J gene: TRBJ2-2; V gene: TRBV9; CDR3 protein: CASSVASSGTGELFF; CDR3 DNA: TGTGCCAGCAGCGTAGCTTCGAGCGGCACCGGGGAGCTGTTTTTT
D gene: TRBD2; clone size: -; J gene: TRBJ2-2; V gene: TRBV19; CDR3 protein: CASSALAGVNTGELFF; CDR3 DNA: TGTGCCAGTAGTGCGCTAGCGGGGGTGAACACCGGGGAGCTGTTTTTT
D gene: TRBD1; clone size: -; J gene: TRBJ1-4; V gene: TRBV4-1; CDR3 protein: CASTGWTGELFF; CDR3 DNA: TGCGCCAGCACGGGGTGGACAGGGGAACTGTTTTTT
D gene: -; clone size: -; J gene: TRBJ2-5; V gene: TRBV6-1; CDR3 protein: CASSEGWTIQETQYF; CDR3 DNA: TGTGCCAGCAGTGAAGGTTGGACAATTCAAGAGACCCAGTACTTC
D gene: TRBD1; clone size: few; J gene: TRBJ1-5; V gene: TRBV27; CDR3 protein: CASRVTGGPNQPQHF; CDR3 DNA: TGTGCCAGCAGGGTAACAGGGGGCCCCAATCAGCCCCAGCATTTT
D gene: TRBD2; clone size: few; J gene: TRBJ2-7; V gene: TRBV27; CDR3 protein: CASAASGRARYEQYF; CDR3 DNA: TGTGCCAGCGCCGCTAGCGGGAGGGCCCGCTACGAGCAGTACTTC
D gene: -; clone size: -; J gene: TRBJ2-4; V gene: TRBV10-3; CDR3 protein: CAISESNNYGDIQYF; CDR3 DNA: TGTGCCATCAGTGAGTCCAACAATTACGGGGACATTCAGTACTTC
D gene: TRBD2; clone size: -; J gene: TRBJ2-7; V gene: TRBV30; CDR3 protein: CAWSPPGLNEQYF; CDR3 DNA: TGTGCCTGGAGTCCCCCGGGACTAAACGAGCAGTACTTC
D gene: TRBD2; clone size: -; J gene: TRBJ2-1; V gene: TRBV10-3; CDR3 protein: CATGLADNEQFF; CDR3 DNA: TGTGCCACGGGACTAGCGGACAATGAGCAGTTCTTC
D gene: -; clone size: -; J gene: TRBJ2-5; V gene: TRBV4-3; CDR3 protein: CASSWGVRETQYF; CDR3 DNA: TGCGCCAGCAGTTGGGGAGTGCGAGAGACCCAGTACTTC
D gene: -; clone size: once; J gene: TRBJ1-5; V gene: TRBV6-6; CDR3 protein: CASSYPFYSNQPQHF; CDR3 DNA: TGTGCCAGCAGTTACCCGTTTTATAGCAATCAGCCCCAGCATTTT
D gene: -; clone size: -; J gene: TRBJ1-2; V gene: TRBV27; CDR3 protein: CASSLRRSNYGYTF; CDR3 DNA: TGTGCCAGCAGTTTAAGACGGTCAAACTATGGCTACACCTTC
D gene: TRBD2; clone size: -; J gene: TRBJ2-7; V gene: TRBV4-3; CDR3 protein: CASSQGATSGGEYEQYF; CDR3 DNA: TGCGCCAGCAGCCAAGGGGCGACTAGCGGGGGGGAATACGAGCAGTACTTC
D gene: -; clone size: -; J gene: TRBJ1-5; V gene: TRBV6-1; CDR3 protein: CASSEMRTRYQPQHF; CDR3 DNA: TGTGCCAGCAGTGAAATGAGGACACGATATCAGCCCCAGCATTTT
D gene: TRBD2; clone size: -; J gene: TRBJ2-3; V gene: TRBV9; CDR3 protein: CASSAPRLAGKTDTQYF; CDR3 DNA: TGTGCCAGCAGCGCTCCCAGACTAGCGGGAAAAACAGATACGCAGTATTTT
D gene: -; clone size: -; J gene: TRBJ2-1; V gene: TRBV4-3; CDR3 protein: CASSQDQRSSYNEQFF; CDR3 DNA: TGCGCCAGCAGCCAAGATCAACGGAGCTCCTACAATGAGCAGTTCTTC
D gene: TRBD1; clone size: -; J gene: TRBJ2-2; V gene: TRBV27; CDR3 protein: CASSLTGAGELFF; CDR3 DNA: TGTGCCAGCAGTTTGACAGGGGCCGGGGAGCTGTTTTTT
D gene: -; clone size: -; J gene: TRBJ1-2; V gene: TRBV25-1; CDR3 protein: CASSEYAPGSGYTF; CDR3 DNA: TGTGCCAGCAGTGAATATGCCCCGGGTTCGGGCTACACCTTC
D gene: -; clone size: -; J gene: TRBJ2-5; V gene: TRBV7-9; CDR3 protein: CASSLGQPKETQYF; CDR3 DNA: TGTGCCAGCAGCTTAGGACAGCCCAAAGAGACCCAGTACTTC
D gene: -; clone size: -; J gene: TRBJ2-1; V gene: TRBV28; CDR3 protein: CASSSPPSQAKYNEQFF; CDR3 DNA: TGTGCCAGCAGTTCACCCCCGTCGCAGGCCAAATACAATGAGCAGTTCTTC
D gene: -; clone size: few; J gene: TRBJ1-5; V gene: TRBV28; CDR3 protein: CASIGGGASNQPQHF; CDR3 DNA: TGTGCCAGCATTGGAGGGGGGGCGAGCAATCAGCCCCAGCATTTT
D gene: -; clone size: -; J gene: TRBJ2-1; V gene: TRBV28; CDR3 protein: CASKHDSEGRYNEQFF; CDR3 DNA: TGTGCCAGCAAACACGACTCGGAGGGCCGGTACAATGAGCAGTTCTTC
D gene: -; clone size: -; J gene: TRBJ2-3; V gene: TRBV13; CDR3 protein: CASSDTQYF; CDR3 DNA: TGTGCCAGCTCCGATACGCAGTATTTT
D gene: -; clone size: -; J gene: TRBJ2-7; V gene: TRBV28; CDR3 protein: CASSLRTIYEQYF; CDR3 DNA: TGTGCCAGCAGTTTAAGGACTATCTACGAGCAGTACTTC
D gene: TRBD2; clone size: -; J gene: TRBJ2-1; V gene: TRBV5-6; CDR3 protein: CASSPGGVDEQFF; CDR3 DNA: TGTGCCAGCAGCCCGGGAGGAGTCGATGAGCAGTTCTTC
D gene: -; clone size: -; J gene: TRBJ2-7; V gene: TRBV10-3; CDR3 protein: CAISESGLGYEQYF; CDR3 DNA: TGTGCCATCAGTGAGTCCGGCCTGGGCTACGAGCAGTACTTC
D gene: TRBD1; clone size: -; J gene: TRBJ2-5; V gene: TRBV7-8; CDR3 protein: CASSSGQGGETQYF; CDR3 DNA: TGTGCCAGCAGCTCGGGACAGGGAGGAGAGACCCAGTACTTC
D gene: -; clone size: -; J gene: TRBJ1-1; V gene: TRBV30; CDR3 protein: CAWSVSRSFEAFF; CDR3 DNA: TGTGCCTGGAGTGTGTCTCGGAGCTTTGAAGCTTTCTTT
D gene: -; clone size: -; J gene: TRBJ2-7; V gene: TRBV11-2; CDR3 protein: CASSFGPPSTRGGGYEQYF; CDR3 DNA: TGTGCCAGCAGCTTCGGACCCCCCTCGACAAGAGGGGGGGGATACGAGCAGTACTTC
D gene: TRBD2; clone size: -; J gene: TRBJ2-3; V gene: TRBV10-2; CDR3 protein: CAGGTTSTDTQYF; CDR3 DNA: TGCGCCGGCGGGACTACTAGCACAGATACGCAGTATTTT
D gene: TRBD1; clone size: -; J gene: TRBJ1-1; V gene: TRBV7-3; CDR3 protein: CASSITGGVGTEAFF; CDR3 DNA: TGTGCCAGCAGCATTACAGGGGGAGTTGGGACTGAAGCTTTCTTT
D gene: -; clone size: -; J gene: TRBJ2-1; V gene: TRBV28; CDR3 protein: CASSSRDNNPNEQFF; CDR3 DNA: TGTGCCAGCAGTTCCCGGGACAATAATCCCAATGAGCAGTTCTTC
D gene: TRBD1; clone size: -; J gene: TRBJ2-2; V gene: TRBV2; CDR3 protein: CASRLGQGADGELFF; CDR3 DNA: TGTGCCAGCAGACTCGGACAGGGGGCCGACGGGGAGCTGTTTTTT
D gene: TRBD2; clone size: -; J gene: TRBJ2-3; V gene: TRBV9; CDR3 protein: CASSVRGGTSISDTQYF; CDR3 DNA: TGTGCCAGCAGCGTACGGGGAGGGACTAGCATCTCAGATACGCAGTATTTT
D gene: -; clone size: once; J gene: TRBJ1-5; V gene: TRBV28; CDR3 protein: CASSLFSGREGQPQHF; CDR3 DNA: TGTGCCAGCAGTTTATTTTCGGGGAGAGAGGGCCAGCCCCAGCATTTT
D gene: -; clone size: -; J gene: TRBJ1-5; V gene: TRBV27; CDR3 protein: CASRGGTLPSNQPQHF; CDR3 DNA: TGTGCCAGCAGGGGCGGGACTCTTCCCAGCAATCAGCCCCAGCATTTT
D gene: TRBD2; clone size: -; J gene: TRBJ2-2; V gene: TRBV5-1; CDR3 protein: CASRPGTSGYTGELFF; CDR3 DNA: TGCGCCAGCAGACCCGGGACTAGCGGGTACACCGGGGAGCTGTTTTTT
D gene: TRBD2; clone size: -; J gene: TRBJ2-7; V gene: TRBV6-6; CDR3 protein: CASSYSRTSGENEQYF; CDR3 DNA: TGTGCCAGCAGTTACTCGAGGACTAGCGGGGAAAACGAGCAGTACTTC
D gene: -; clone size: -; J gene: TRBJ2-1; V gene: TRBV6-5; CDR3 protein: CASSNYYNEQFF; CDR3 DNA: TGTGCCAGCAGTAACTATTACAATGAGCAGTTCTTC
D gene: TRBD1; clone size: -; J gene: TRBJ1-1; V gene: TRBV4-3; CDR3 protein: CASSQVVFGQGMNTEAFF; CDR3 DNA: TGCGCCAGCAGCCAAGTGGTCTTTGGACAGGGCATGAACACTGAAGCTTTCTTC